This T cell receptor beta chain was found in a study of T cell responses to AZD1222 COVID-19 vaccine. Study-wide points: The donor group comprised mostly white British people and more females; the analysis possibly underestimated clonal diversity.

The length of the CDR3 is 16 residues. The J segment lost 2 bases and the V segment lost 1 base, leaving 6 bases of the junction unmatched. CDR1 SGHDT and CDR2 YYEEEE come from the germline V gene. This clone was seen a single time. Its target is not known. The protocol was immunoSEQ multiplex PCR, while the TCRdb copy is restricted to in-frame clones and leaves out a portion. The profile shows around 170,000 clones, roughly 91% of them singletons. The source material was peripheral blood, sampled on day 0 of AZD1222 vaccination. The sequence was obtained from an adult in good health. This chain connects TRBV5-6 to TRBJ2-1; 7 bases line up with TRBD2. The CDR3 spells CASSLLSGEAYNEQFF. The CDR3 nucleotides are TGTGCCAGCAGCTTGTTGAGCGGGGAAGCCTACAATGAGCAGTTCTTC.